What follows are 3 T cell receptor beta chains derived from one specimen sequenced in a study of radiotherapy plus CTLA-4 blockade in lung cancer. Repertoires were generated with immunoSEQ multiplex PCR, while TCRdb's copy carries only in-frame clones and drops some. Of about 85,000 clones listed, approximately 86% are singletons. The source was peripheral blood, collected from a patient treated with radiotherapy plus ipilimumab. The receptors here all came from a human donor with non-small cell lung cancer who had a partial response to radiotherapy plus ipilimumab.

This chain links TRBV19 with TRBJ2-1, with D perhaps matching TRBD2 (6 bases). Trimming took 5 bases from V and 0 from J, leaving 14 bases between them. There are 16 residues in the CDR3. CDR1 and CDR2 from the germline V gene are LNHDA and SQIVND (reference sequence). CDR3 coding DNA: TGTGCCAGTAGTGGAGGGGATTACAGCTCCTACAATGAGCAGTTCTTC. The encoded protein is CASSGGDYSSYNEQFF. The full variable domain, with the rest looked up from reference TRBV19 and TRBJ2-1, is DGGITQSPKYLFRKEGQNVTLSCEQNLNHDAMYWYRQDPGQGLRLIYYSQIVNDFQKGDIAEGYSVSREKKESFPLTVTSAQKNPTAFYLCASSGGDYSSYNEQFFGPGTRLTVL.

The rearrangement uses TRBV18 and TRBJ2-5; 9 nucleotides line up with TRBD1. CDR3 length: 14 residues. The V gene's germline CDR1 is KGHSH and CDR2 LQKENI. The ends lost 2 bases at V and 5 bases at J; junction bases unmatched: 3. The CDR3 DNA follows: TGTGCCAGCTCACCAGGACAGGGGAGCGAGACCCAGTACTTC. Translated, it gives CASSPGQGSETQYF.

The V gene is TRBV6-1, the J gene TRBJ2-5; D unclear. The CDR3 covers 11 residues. The V gene's germline CDR1 is MNHNS and CDR2 SASEGT. Trimming took off 5 bases at V and 5 bases at J, with 6 bases between the two ends. The CDR3 bases are TGTGCCAGCAGTTTACTGGAGACCCAGTACTTC. Translation: CASSLLETQYF.